The 15 T cell receptor beta chains below come from one sample, sequenced in a study of CD8+ T cells in alopecia areata (dated by TCRdb to 2017 to 2018). The library was obtained by the immunoSEQ multiplex PCR assay. For TCR sequencing, RNA was extracted from every sample and reverse transcribed into cDNA to serve as template. TCRdb mirrors the immuneACCESS table, restricted to in-frame sequences. Some clones are absent from its copies; in checked studies, under half trace to an unresolved V gene, and the reason for the others is unknown. A total of 90,000 to 130,000 clones appear in this sample, approximately 60% of them only once. Clones ranked in the top ten supply less than 25% of the sample. The sequenced sample consisted of CD8+ T cells sorted from blood. The source of these receptors is a human donor in good health.

V usage is TRBV9 and J usage is TRBJ2-7, with TRBD2 matching over 9 bases. CDR1 is SGDLS and CDR2 is YYNGEE in the germline V gene. This CDR3 region has 15 residues. Losses at the gene ends were 1 base for V and 6 bases for J; bases not matched to a gene: 8. CDR3 region: CASSVSGGYSGEQYF. DNA for the CDR3: TGTGCCAGCAGCGTAAGCGGGGGGTACTCCGGCGAGCAGTACTTC.

The gene calls are TRBV30 and TRBJ1-2, with D possibly being TRBD1 (5 bases). Germline V lookup: CDR1 GTSNPN, CDR2 SVGIG (reference sequence). V gave up 2 bases and J gave up 3 bases, with 10 bases separating them. CDR3 length: 13 residues. CDR3 residues: CAWSITGYYGYTF. The CDR3 DNA sequence: TGTGCCTGGAGTATTACAGGTTACTATGGCTACACCTTC.

This chain connects TRBV9 to TRBJ1-1; tentatively, D is TRBD1 (6 bases). The V end was cut by 6 bases, the J end by 1 base, with 16 bases between. The CDR3 is 15 amino acids. The germline V gene has CDR1 SGDLS and CDR2 YYNGEE. This chain's CDR3 is CASTGAGQSNTEAFF. CDR3 coding DNA: TGTGCCAGCACGGGGGCGGGACAATCGAACACTGAAGCTTTCTTT.

The table lists this clone with many counts. The chain uses TRBV9 and TRBJ1-4; 7 bases are a match to TRBD1. V gave up 4 bases and J gave up 5 bases; unmatched junction bases: 8. Germline assignment: CDR1 SGDLS and CDR2 YYNGEE. The CDR3 has 15 residues. Here the CDR3 reads CASSPTGQRNEKLFF. The CDR3, as DNA: TGTGCCAGCAGCCCCACGGGACAGAGAAATGAAAAACTGTTTTTT.

V and J are TRBV15 and TRBJ2-1; D is perhaps TRBD1 (5 bases). The CDR3 totals 15 residues. The germline V and J ends were trimmed by 4 bases and 0 bases, with 10 bases remaining between them. Germline V gives CDR1 LNHNV, CDR2 YYDKDF (reference sequence). The CDR3, as DNA: TGTGCCACCAGCACCCAGGGTAGCTCCTACAATGAGCAGTTCTTC. Residues: CATSTQGSSYNEQFF.

This rearrangement joins TRBV29-1 to TRBJ1-2; no firm D call. CDR1 and CDR2 from the germline V gene are SQVTM and ANQGSEA. The CDR3 length is 13 residues. Trimming pared 2 bases from V and 0 bases from J, leaving 7 bases between. CDR3 region: CSVENRTNYGYTF. CDR3 nucleotides: TGCAGCGTTGAAAACAGAACTAACTATGGCTACACCTTC.

V usage is TRBV25-1 and J usage is TRBJ1-1; the match to TRBD1 covers 8 bases. The CDR3 spans 13 residues. Germline trimming cut 8 bases from V and 2 bases from J; bases unmatched to any gene: 4. The V gene's germline CDR1 is MGHDK and CDR2 SYGVNS. Written as DNA, the CDR3 is TGTGCCAGCCAAGACAGGGGAAACACTGAAGCTTTCTTT. Translation gives CASQDRGNTEAFF.

CDR3 DNA: TGCAGCGTTGAAGATCGATCCGGAGATGGCTACACCTTC. This encodes CSVEDRSGDGYTF. The V call is TRBV29-1, the J call TRBJ1-2; D gene ambiguous. CDR1 is SQVTM and CDR2 is ANQGSEA in the germline V gene. V was cut by 0 bases and J by 6 bases, with 11 bases left in between. This CDR3 has 13 amino acids.

The rearrangement links TRBV2 to TRBJ2-1; 11 bases line up with TRBD2. The CDR3 covers 16 residues. V lost 4 bases, J lost 3 bases, and 5 bases stayed unmatched. Germline CDR1 and CDR2: SNHLY and FYNNEI. For the CDR3, the DNA is TGTGCCAGCAGTGGACCTACTAGCGGGGGCTACAATGAGCAGTTCTTC. Residues: CASSGPTSGGYNEQFF. Full variable domain (rest looked up from reference TRBV2 and TRBJ2-1): EPEVTQTPSHQVTQMGQEVILRCVPISNHLYFYWYRQILGQKVEFLVSFYNNEISEKSEIFDDQFSVERPDGSNFTLKIRSTKLEDSAMYFCASSGPTSGGYNEQFFGPGTRLTVL.

J is TRBJ2-5 and V is TRBV2, with D hard to call. Germline V gene sequence: CDR1 SNHLY, CDR2 FYNNEI. This CDR3 spans 13 amino acids. V lost 2 bases and J lost 5, with 9 bases in between. In DNA form, the CDR3 reads TGTGCCAGCAGTGAAAGCCTAATCGAGACCCAGTACTTC. It encodes CASSESLIETQYF.

This chain connects TRBV10-3 to TRBJ1-1; 9 bases align to TRBD1. CDR1 and CDR2 from the germline V gene are ENHRY and SYGVKD. The CDR3 extends over 15 amino acids. V lost 4 bases to trimming and J lost 2 bases; unmatched junction nucleotides: 5. CDR3 protein: CAISAGTGLNTEAFF. DNA of the CDR3: TGTGCCATCAGTGCGGGGACAGGGCTAAACACTGAAGCTTTCTTT.

The chain has TRBV10-3 and TRBJ1-6; a weak D match, TRBD1 (5 bases). The CDR3 has 15 residues. Germline CDR1 and CDR2: ENHRY and SYGVKD. Between the trimmed V and J ends, which lost 2 bases and 13 bases, there was a span of 18 bases. The CDR3 protein is CAISEVVRQGYPLHF. In DNA, the CDR3 is TGTGCCATCAGTGAGGTTGTCCGTCAGGGTTATCCCCTCCACTTT.

In this sample, this clone turned up a few times. The DNA for the CDR3 is TGCAGCGCTACAGAGATGAACACTGAAGCTTTCTTT. The encoded protein is CSATEMNTEAFF. The V and J genes are TRBV29-1 and TRBJ1-1; D gene unclear. Trimming left V 7 bases short and J 0 bases short, with 9 bases between. Germline CDR1 reads SQVTM; CDR2 reads ANQGSEA. The CDR3 runs to 12 residues.

The rearrangement links TRBV13 to TRBJ2-5; the D call may be TRBD1 or TRBD2 (7 bases each). Trimming shortened V by 5 bases and J by 5 bases, and 18 bases separated the two germline ends. The CDR3 has 15 amino acids. Germline V gene data show CDR1 as PRHDT and CDR2 as FYEKMQ (reference sequence). The chain's CDR3 is CASSSRIQGGETQYF. DNA of the CDR3: TGTGCCAGCAGCAGTCGAATCCAGGGGGGGGAGACCCAGTACTTC.

The V gene is TRBV2, the J gene TRBJ1-5; D unclear. CDR3 length equals 14 residues. Trimming removed 5 bases at V and 0 bases at J, with 8 bases between. CDR1 SNHLY and CDR2 FYNNEI come from the germline V gene. Here the CDR3 reads CASSWADSNQPQHF. The CDR3 DNA follows: TGTGCCAGCAGTTGGGCAGATAGCAATCAGCCCCAGCATTTT.